Sequencing of this T cell receptor (beta chain) was carried out in a study of PD-1 blockade in classical Hodgkin lymphoma (dated by TCRdb to 2020 to 2022). About the study as a whole: Nivolumab dosing was 3 mg/kg intravenously every 2 weeks, continuing until either disease progression or unacceptable toxicity. A peripheral blood immune signature of response to PD-1 blockade in classical Hodgkin lymphoma was defined using TCR beta sequencing and CyTOF. The paper as a whole reports these results and caveats: Baseline TCR diversity was reported as lower in newly diagnosed patients than in healthy donors, and lower still in relapsed/refractory patients. Trial patients achieving complete response had baseline diversity similar to newly diagnosed patients, whereas partial responders and progressors had significantly lower diversity. Lower diversity was observed in patients in whom nivolumab was started less than 1 year after ASCT, and these patients were excluded from later analyses so that confounding by immune reconstitution would be avoided. Only a single clinical trial cohort was studied, and what caused the repertoire differences, possibly disease activity or prior therapy, remained undefined. A significant rise by C4D1 was seen in CD4+ but not CD8+ TCR diversity (p=0.0027 vs p=0.16), with the rise being most apparent in complete responders (p=0.02).

The Qiagen DNeasy kit was used to extract genomic DNA from unsorted PBMCs and from the negatively selected CD4+ and CD8+ fractions. Amplification of TCR beta CDR3 regions was done by immunoSEQ multiplex PCR with primers that anneal to V and J segments. Amplification bias was minimized using a synthetic immune receptor repertoire, and residual bias was removed computationally after sequencing. The paper's processing steps were these. Repertoire diversity was quantified as the Shannon entropy index using custom Python scripts. The unsorted, CD4+ and CD8+ repertoires were each analyzed separately, with the exception of combined analyses, where CD4+ and CD8+ sequences were merged in silico. A clone was considered expanded if an increase in frequency of at least 2-fold after treatment relative to C1D1 was found, and a pseudocount of 0.5 was applied to clones undetected at baseline. Clones with 0 or 1 copy at C1D1 were classified as singleton clones, and clones with 2 or more copies were classified as non-singleton clones. Clones expanded in unsorted samples were labelled as CD4+, CD8+ or unknown by matching protein sequences in sorted samples from the same patient. Wilcoxon tests were applied to paired samples to test diversity changes from C1D1 to C4D1. The table was pulled from immuneACCESS by TCRdb, which kept in-frame rearrangements only. Such tables lose some clones; where checked, under half of the loss comes from unresolved V genes, and the rest has no known cause. That table furnishes V, J and clone size, whereas the DNA furnished D and trimming. The sample table lists about 93,000 clones, about four fifths of them with a count of one. The ten largest clones capture roughly 15% of the sample.

The label giving this sample's time point can be read as: cycle 2 day 1 (C2D1) of nivolumab. All trial patients had relapsed after autologous stem cell transplantation, with cohorts A, B and C differing in prior brentuximab vedotin exposure. The trial cohort included 55 to 60 patients with relapsed/refractory classical Hodgkin lymphoma, and each patient had a best overall response of complete response, partial response or progressive disease. Single-agent nivolumab was administered to trial patients in the multi-cohort phase II CheckMate 205 trial. An independent review committee assessed best overall response by applying the 2007 International Working Group response criteria. Trial PBMCs were obtained immediately prior to nivolumab initiation (C1D1) and on therapy at cycle 2 day 1 and cycle 4 day 1. After peripheral blood was drawn into 8 mL Vacutainer Cell Preparation Tubes, PBMCs were isolated by centrifugation and then cryopreserved.

Note on this clone: Which antigen it targets is not known. Nothing much larger sits one base from this clone, and base qualities are not available.

As encoded in the germline V gene (reference sequence), CDR1 is MNHEY while CDR2 is SMNVEV. V was cut back by 3 bases and J by 5 bases, leaving a gap of 7 bases between them. The CDR3 goes from the cysteine to the phenylalanine over 13 residues. This entry keeps only the CDR3 DNA: 39 bases, framed from base 1. The sequence was collected from a human donor with classical Hodgkin lymphoma. This material consisted of peripheral blood mononuclear cells (PBMCs), taken before the second cycle of nivolumab. This chain joins TRBV27 to TRBJ2-2, with no reliable assignment of the D segment. The CDR3: CASSFLRTGELFF. The nucleotides are TGTGCCAGCAGTTTCCTCAGAACCGGGGAGCTGTTTTTT.